One and the same sample provided the 3 T cell receptor beta chains below, sequenced in a study of blood T cell repertoires in COVID-19. Assay used: immunoSEQ multiplex PCR; TCRdb lists only in-frame clones, some missing. The sample has tens of thousands of clones, over 75% seen once. Material: peripheral blood. The receptors come from a man over 45 with acute or convalescent COVID-19.

This chain links TRBV7-8 with TRBJ1-5; D gene unclear. Germline CDR1 is SGHVS and CDR2 is FQNEAQ. This CDR3 spans 12 amino acids. Trimming left V 1 base short and J 6 bases short, with 4 bases between. CDR3 in amino acids: CASSLVLQPQHF. DNA of the CDR3: TGTGCCAGCAGCTTAGTTCTTCAGCCCCAGCATTTT.

This clone occurred once. V gene TRBV10-2 combines with J gene TRBJ2-7; D unclear. The CDR3 runs to 12 residues. Per germline, CDR1 WSHSY and CDR2 SAAADI. V shed 2 bases and J shed 1 base, with 3 bases lying between them. The CDR3, as DNA: TGCGCCAGCAGTGAGGAGTCCTACGAGCAGTACTTC. Translated: CASSEESYEQYF.

CDR3 sequence: CASSQQRGSGANVLTF. The CDR3 DNA reads as TGTGCCAGCAGCCAACAACGGGGGTCTGGGGCCAACGTCCTGACTTTC. This chain links TRBV4-2 with TRBJ2-6; possibly TRBD2 for D (6 bases). Germline-derived CDR1 and CDR2 are LGHNA and YNFKEQ. The CDR3 runs 16 residues. The V gene lost 2 bases and the J gene lost 1 base, with 9 bases spanning the gap.